These T cell receptor beta chains were read from a single sample in a study of immune evolution from preneoplasia to lung adenocarcinoma. Using immunoSEQ multiplex PCR, the repertoire was profiled, and TCRdb retains in-frame clones only, with some absent. The sample records about 14,000 clones, more than 75% being singletons. The sample consisted of FFPE minimally invasive lung adenocarcinoma tissue. The receptors were sampled from a person aged 60-80 years with lung adenocarcinoma. CDR3s include the opening cysteine and the closing phenylalanine or tryptophan.

>TRBJ2-1|TRBV5-1
CASSFPGGGEQFF
>TRBJ1-3|TRBV28
CVSGRTNSGNTIYF
>TRBJ2-2|TRBV29-1
CSVGGGTGELFF
>TRBJ1-4|TRBV12-5
CASGLVLGVINEKLFF
>TRBJ2-7|TRBV27
CASSVGLAGPYNYEQYF
>TRBJ1-4|TRBV29-1
CSVSSVGNEKLFF
>TRBJ2-6|TRBV6-4
CASSGQATSGANVLTF
>TRBJ1-1|TRBV6-6
CASSYSRSGTNTEAFF
>TRBJ1-4|TRBV18
CASSPDSPANEKLFF
>TRBJ2-1|TRBV19
CASSIGQRSNEQFF
>TRBJ1-2|TRBV28
CASSLTPTGGYEGGYTF
>TRBJ2-1|TRBV11-2
CASSFRGLEQFF
>TRBJ1-2|TRBV5-6
CASSFGVPASGYTF
>TRBJ2-1|TRBV5-4
CASSLGGAVDLNEQFF
>TRBJ1-3|TRBV6-5
CASSYSVLTGNTIYF
>TRBJ2-7|TRBV2
CASSESGRDYEQYF
>TRBJ2-7|TRBV5-1
CASRVAGGSSSYEQYF
>TRBJ1-1|TRBV11-2
CASSRDYQTEAFF
>TRBJ2-7|TRBV27
CASKKLPGLTYEQYF
>TRBJ1-3|TRBV9
CASSVEGGQRPGNTIYF
>TRBJ2-1|TRBV6-5
CASRDFGRDEQFF
>TRBJ1-4|TRBV19
CASSNLGGEKLFF
>TRBJ1-4|TRBV18
CASSQRRTGEKEKLFF
>TRBJ2-1|TRBV28
CASHYPPQGIQFF
>TRBJ2-5|TRBV11-2
CASSSRTGGIQETQYF
>TRBJ1-5|TRBV28
CASSPALGDQPQHF
>TRBJ1-4|TRBV4-3
CASSQQTGTHEKLFF
>TRBJ2-7|TRBV11-2
CASSLDWLPGEEQYF
>TRBJ2-7|TRBV4-1
CASSQDASLFYEQYF
>TRBJ1-6|TRBV5-4
CASSLPGNSPLHF
>TRBJ1-2|TRBV28
CASRDRQGGIYGYTF
>TRBJ2-5|TRBV9
CASSSRDREETQYF
>TRBJ1-5|TRBV10-1
CASSDREQPQHF
>TRBJ1-1|TRBV18
CASSPFTGRGTEAFF
>TRBJ2-5|TRBV7-7
CASSAGTRQETQYF
>TRBJ2-7|TRBV10-2
CASSSGYEQYF
>TRBJ1-2|TRBV7-9
CASSLGFNYGYTF
>TRBJ2-4|TRBV5-6
CASSFDRGRSIQYF
>TRBJ2-3|TRBV7-9
CASSLYNTGTDTQYF
>TRBJ1-1|TRBV4-2
CASSQPLQGSTEAFF
>TRBJ1-4|TRBV9
CASSVEAGAPNEKLFF
>TRBJ1-4|TRBV4-1
CASSHGTGDEKLFF
>TRBJ2-2|TRBV9
CASSVAFGGELFF
>TRBJ1-4|TRBV7-9
CASSLVVGAEEKLFF
>TRBJ2-7|TRBV14
CASSQCLDCEQYF
>TRBJ1-2|TRBV5-4
CASNRDSNYGYTF
>TRBJ2-7|TRBV11-3
CASSRTGGTGYEQYF
>TRBJ2-5|TRBV7-9
CASSFKDSDVNQETQYF
>TRBJ1-5|TRBV7-2
CASSLAGSNQPQHF
>TRBJ1-3|TRBV29-1
CSVEEQGAGNTIYF
>TRBJ2-2|TRBV11-3
CASSRTRGPNTGELFF
>TRBJ1-4|TRBV19
CASTMSPGYLGEKLFF
>TRBJ1-5|TRBV7-2
CASSNTGGNQPQHF
>TRBJ1-2|TRBV28
CASSGDSLYGYTF